A selection of T cell receptor beta chains follows, all from one sample in a study of T cells in tuberculosis. This table comes from immunoSEQ multiplex PCR, and its TCRdb copy is limited to in-frame clones, with some not included. The sample yields 25,000 or so clones, roughly 89% seen once. Sequencing used PBMCs. Receptors were obtained from a donor under 30 with latent tuberculosis or without tuberculosis infection. CDR3s include the opening cysteine and the closing phenylalanine or tryptophan. D genes are given only for firm matches. The size of a clone is reported for some rows only, either as once, few or many, or as a class for expanded clones.

j_call | clone_size | cdr3_length | d_call | v_call | cdr3_nt | cdr3_aa
TRBJ2-1 | - | 15 | TRBD2 | TRBV7-6 | TGTGCCAGCAGCTTAGGGGGGAGGGTATACAATGAGCAGTTCTTC | CASSLGGRVYNEQFF
TRBJ2-1 | - | 13 | TRBD2 | TRBV6-1 | TGTGCCAGCAGTCCTAGCGGGGGTGGTGAGCAGTTCTTC | CASSPSGGGEQFF
TRBJ2-7 | - | 15 | TRBD1 | TRBV5-3 | TGTGCCAGAAGCTTGACAGGGGCCACGTCCTACGAGCAGTACTTC | CARSLTGATSYEQYF
TRBJ1-5 | - | 15 | TRBD1 | TRBV5-8 | TGTGCCAGCAGCTTGGTTGGACAGGGGGGTCAGCCCCAGCATTTT | CASSLVGQGGQPQHF
TRBJ2-2 | - | 14 | - | TRBV4-1 | TGCGCCAGCAGCCCCCCGGAGTCCACCGGGGAGCTGTTTTTT | CASSPPESTGELFF
TRBJ2-4 | once | 15 | - | TRBV11-2 | TGTGCCAGCAGCTTAGGTCCAGGGACCAAAAACATTCAGTACTTC | CASSLGPGTKNIQYF
TRBJ2-7 | - | 16 | TRBD1 | TRBV7-2 | TGTGCCAGCAGCTTAGATCTGGACAGGGGAAACTACGAGCAGTACTTC | CASSLDLDRGNYEQYF
TRBJ2-7 | - | 13 | - | TRBV29-1 | TGCAGCGTTCAAGGTCGGTTGACCTACGAGCAGTACTTC | CSVQGRLTYEQYF
TRBJ1-5 | - | 15 | - | TRBV4-3 | TGCGCCAGCAGCCAAGATTTATGGAGGAATCAGCCCCAGCATTTT | CASSQDLWRNQPQHF
TRBJ2-5 | - | 13 | - | TRBV2 | TGTGCCAGCAGTGAAGGGACACCGGAGACCCAGTACTTC | CASSEGTPETQYF
TRBJ2-7 | - | 14 | TRBD2 | TRBV28 | TGTGCCAGCAGTTCCCCGGGGGGGGTCTACGAGCAGTACTTC | CASSSPGGVYEQYF
TRBJ1-2 | once | 13 | - | TRBV6-5 | TGTGCCAGCAGTTTGACTCCTAACTATGGCTGCACCTTC | CASSLTPNYGCTF
TRBJ1-5 | - | 14 | - | TRBV28 | TGTGCCAGCAGTTTGGCCAGGGCAAATCAGCCCCAGCATTTT | CASSLARANQPQHF
TRBJ1-4 | - | 15 | TRBD1 | TRBV28 | TGTGCCAGCAGTTTCGTAGGGGGCGCTCAGGAAAAACTGTTTTTT | CASSFVGGAQEKLFF
TRBJ2-7 | once | 15 | TRBD2 | TRBV5-1 | TGCGCCAGCAGCAGCGATAGCGGGGGATTGGTGGAGCAGTACTTC | CASSSDSGGLVEQYF
TRBJ2-4 | - | 13 | TRBD1 | TRBV6-1 | TGTGCCAGCAGTCGGGACAGGGAAAACATTCAGTACTTC | CASSRDRENIQYF